Presented here are 14 T cell receptor beta chains from one specimen sequenced in a study of shared clonotypes between healthy human individuals. Libraries were prepared by immunoSEQ multiplex PCR; TCRdb keeps only in-frame clonotypes and omits some of them. Counted here are about 2.4 million clones, roughly 93% occurring once; the ten biggest clones make up 0.36%. The sequenced sample consisted of naive CD4+ T cells from PBMCs. The subset denotes: CD45RA+ positively selected. The source of these receptors is a man aged 18 to 30 in good health. Some clones in this sample may be carry-over from other donors' samples.

The chain is built from TRBV9 and TRBJ2-1; 8 nucleotides agree with TRBD2. Per germline, CDR1 SGDLS and CDR2 YYNGEE. The V gene end was trimmed by 3 bases and the J gene end by 0 bases; junction bases not matched to a gene: 5. This CDR3 has 16 amino acids. DNA for the CDR3: TGTGCCAGCAGCGCCGGGGGGGCCGGCTCCTACAATGAGCAGTTCTTC. Protein product: CASSAGGAGSYNEQFF. Full variable domain (missing parts from reference TRBV9 and TRBJ2-1): DSGVTQTPKHLITATGQRVTLRCSPRSGDLSVYWYQQSLDQGLQFLIQYYNGEERAKGNILERFSAQQFPDLHSELNLSSLELGDSALYFCASSAGGAGSYNEQFFGPGTRLTVL.

The genes are TRBV19 and TRBJ2-5, with 7 bases matching TRBD1. The CDR3 spans 15 residues. CDR1 is LNHDA and CDR2 is SQIVND in the germline V gene (reference sequence). V shed 7 bases and J 1 base; nucleotides not matched to a gene: 9. The CDR3 bases are TGTGCCAGTAAGGCCTTTGGGACAGTCCAAGAGACCCAGTACTTC. It encodes CASKAFGTVQETQYF.

CDR3 bases: TGTGCCAGCAGTTGGGGACAGGGGGCTAATTTATTAGCTTTCTTT. Translation gives CASSWGQGANLLAFF. The chain has TRBV27 and TRBJ1-1; 12 bases align to TRBD1. Per the germline V gene, CDR1 is MNHEY and CDR2 is SMNVEV (reference sequence). This CDR3 comprises 15 residues. V gave up 4 bases and J gave up 10 bases; unmatched junction bases: 10.

V is TRBV9 and J is TRBJ2-6; 8 nucleotides line up with TRBD1. V lost 0 bases, J lost 0 bases, and 8 bases stayed unmatched. The CDR3 has 19 residues. Germline values: CDR1 SGDLS, CDR2 YYNGEE. DNA of the CDR3: TGTGCCAGCAGCGTAGGAGGATGGGGACAGGCCTCTGGGGCCAACGTCCTGACTTTC. Translating gives CASSVGGWGQASGANVLTF.

J is TRBJ2-2 and V is TRBV18, with 7 bases matching TRBD2. CDR1 and CDR2 from the germline V gene are KGHSH and LQKENI. Germline trimming cut 3 bases from V and 4 bases from J; bases unmatched to any gene: 8. CDR3 length: 16 residues. In DNA form, the CDR3 reads TGTGCCAGCTCACCCACTCTAGCGGAGATCACCGGGGAGCTGTTTTTT. As protein: CASSPTLAEITGELFF.

V and J are TRBV7-8 and TRBJ1-4; a weak D match, TRBD1 (5 bases). Per the germline V gene, CDR1 is SGHVS and CDR2 is FQNEAQ. V gave up 3 bases and J gave up 6 bases, with 14 bases separating them. The CDR3 extends over 15 amino acids. DNA of the CDR3: TGTGCCAGCAGCTTTTTGCGAACAGGCGATGAAAAACTGTTTTTT. Its protein product is CASSFLRTGDEKLFF.

The CDR3 protein is CSVEGGAYYETQYF. CDR3 in DNA: TGCAGCGTTGAAGGGGGCGCGTATTATGAGACCCAGTACTTC. The chain joins TRBV29-1 to TRBJ2-5; D is perhaps TRBD1 (5 bases). Germline-derived CDR1 and CDR2 are SQVTM and ANQGSEA. The CDR3 is made up of 14 amino acids. Trimming stripped 1 base from V and 5 bases from J, with 14 bases between. The full variable domain, with the rest looked up from reference TRBV29-1 and TRBJ2-5, is SAVISQKPSRDICQRGTSLTIQCQVDSQVTMMFWYRQQPGQSLTLIATANQGSEATYESGFVIDKFPISRPNLTFSTLTVSNMSPEDSSIYLCSVEGGAYYETQYFGPGTRLLVL.

V and J are TRBV6-5 and TRBJ2-3; 8 bases align to TRBD2. Trimming at V came to 6 bases and at J to 4 bases, leaving 6 bases not matched to a gene. This CDR3 contains 14 residues. Germline V gene sequence: CDR1 MNHEY, CDR2 SVGAGI. The CDR3 DNA reads TGTGCCAGCAGCCGGAAACTAGCGGCAGATACGCAGTATTTT. Translated: CASSRKLAADTQYF.

Remarks on this clone: The same CDR3 also results from other DNA sequences found in this sample. V usage is TRBV18 and J usage is TRBJ2-3; D might be TRBD1 (5 bases). The V and J ends lost 3 bases and 1 base respectively, with 8 bases between them. The V gene's germline CDR1 is KGHSH and CDR2 LQKENI. The CDR3 runs 14 residues. CDR3 in DNA: TGTGCCAGCTCACCGGCCAGGGGCACAGATACGCAGTATTTT. Translation gives CASSPARGTDTQYF.

Comments on this clone: At the DNA level, this CDR3 is encoded by other sequences in the same sample as well. The chain joins TRBV5-1 to TRBJ2-7; D is possibly TRBD1 (6 bases). Trimming stripped 4 bases from V and 3 bases from J, with 14 bases between. Germline values: CDR1 SGHRS, CDR2 YFSETQ. The CDR3 totals 14 residues. The CDR3 loop reads CASSLRTAFYEQYF. The CDR3 nucleotides are TGCGCCAGCAGCCTCCGGACAGCCTTCTACGAGCAGTACTTC.

The chain carries TRBV27 and TRBJ1-4; TRBD1 might be the D (5 bases). Germline CDR1 reads MNHEY; CDR2 reads SMNVEV (reference sequence). The length of the CDR3 is 12 residues. Trimming stripped 6 bases from V and 8 bases from J, with 10 bases between. For the CDR3, the DNA is TGTGCCAGCAGAAATAGGGGAGAAAAACTGTTTTTT. As protein: CASRNRGEKLFF.

On this clone: Other DNA sequences in the same sample also yield this CDR3. Here the CDR3 DNA reads TGCGCCAGCAGCCCTAGGGACAGCTATGGCTACACCTTC. Protein sequence: CASSPRDSYGYTF. The chain is built from TRBV4-1 and TRBJ1-2; TRBD1 matches 7 bases. Unmatched junction bases numbered 3, after V lost 4 bases and J lost 4 bases. The CDR3 is 13 amino acids. Germline V gene data show CDR1 as MGHRA and CDR2 as YSYEKL.

This clone was observed a handful of times. The chain couples TRBV28 to TRBJ2-3, with D perhaps matching TRBD1 (5 bases). Germline loops: CDR1 MDHEN, CDR2 SYDVKM. V dropped 5 bases and J dropped 8 bases, with 23 bases sitting between them. The CDR3 covers 16 residues. In DNA, the CDR3 is TGTGCCAGCAGTGGCGGTGGGGCCCCCCCCGATGGTACGCAGTATTTT. Its translation: CASSGGGAPPDGTQYF.

The CDR3 nucleotides read TGCGCCAGCAGCTTGGTAACAACCCAAGAGACCCAGTACTTC. It specifies CASSLVTTQETQYF. This sequence joins TRBV5-1 and TRBJ2-5; D is unresolved. V was clipped by 0 bases and J by 1 base, with 7 bases between them. CDR1 SGHRS and CDR2 YFSETQ come from the germline V gene. The CDR3 contains 14 residues.